This T cell receptor (beta chain) originates from a study of T cells in localized non-small cell lung cancer. Overall study results and limits: Uninvolved adjacent lung had the highest recorded T cell clonality, with tumor below it. As only one tumor region underwent sequencing, heterogeneity remains possible. Across samples, adjacent lung featured a median around 56 of the top 100 tumor clones.

This CDR3 contains 13 residues. Trimming pared 6 bases from V and 1 base from J, leaving 10 bases between. Germline loops: CDR1 LNHDA, CDR2 SQIVND (reference sequence). For this clone: Its antigen is unidentified.

Clones were read by immunoSEQ multiplex PCR, and TCRdb kept only the in-frame ones, dropping some. The table includes 1,500 to 2,500 clones, over 25% detected once. V and J are TRBV19 and TRBJ2-7; no reliable D call. The sample was lung tumor tissue, taken before any cancer treatment. The clonotype was recovered from a male donor at least 60 years old with stage I squamous cell lung carcinoma. Here the CDR3 DNA reads TGTGCCAGTAGCGCTGACACTTCCTACGAGCAGTACTTC. Amino acid sequence: CASSADTSYEQYF. Filled out from reference TRBV19 and TRBJ2-7, the complete variable domain reads DGGITQSPKYLFRKEGQNVTLSCEQNLNHDAMYWYRQDPGQGLRLIYYSQIVNDFQKGDIAEGYSVSREKKESFPLTVTSAQKNPTAFYLCASSADTSYEQYFGPGTRLTVT.